The present TCR beta chain was sequenced within a study of blood T cell repertoires in COVID-19. About the research overall: The United States, Italy and Spain were the sources of the acute and convalescent COVID-19 samples. Sample material is recorded as cDNA or gDNA derived from T cells, B-cell-depleted T cells, or PBMCs.

How the authors handled the data: How many nucleated cells were present was estimated from reference gene primer amplification. Profiled with immunoSEQ multiplex PCR; TCRdb holds only in-frame clones, not every one. For V, J and clone size, that table is used; D and trimming come from the DNA. This sample has about 360,000 clones, with around 90% found just once. This clone was detected only a few times. Trimming removed 1 base from V and 4 bases from J, with 17 bases in between. Germline CDR1 SGHVS, CDR2 FNYEAQ. The CDR3 is made up of 16 amino acids. This receptor was obtained from a human donor in a cohort sampled during active COVID-19. The V gene is TRBV7-6, the J gene TRBJ2-7, with D possibly being TRBD2 (6 bases). The sequenced material came from peripheral blood. The CDR3 region is CASSLGPGATPYEQYF. In DNA, the CDR3 is TGTGCCAGCAGCTTAGGGCCGGGAGCCACCCCATACGAGCAGTACTTC.